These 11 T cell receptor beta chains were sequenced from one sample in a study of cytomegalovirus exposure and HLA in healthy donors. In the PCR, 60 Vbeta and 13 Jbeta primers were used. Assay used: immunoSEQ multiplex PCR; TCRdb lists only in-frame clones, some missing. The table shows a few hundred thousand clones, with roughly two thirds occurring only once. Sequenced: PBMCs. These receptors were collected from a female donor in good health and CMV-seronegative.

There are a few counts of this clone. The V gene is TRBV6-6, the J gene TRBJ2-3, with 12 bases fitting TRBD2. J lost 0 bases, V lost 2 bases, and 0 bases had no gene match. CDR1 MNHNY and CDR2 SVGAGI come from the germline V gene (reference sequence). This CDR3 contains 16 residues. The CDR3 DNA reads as TGTGCCAGCAGTTACGGGACTAGCGGGAGCACAGATACGCAGTATTTT. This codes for CASSYGTSGSTDTQYF.

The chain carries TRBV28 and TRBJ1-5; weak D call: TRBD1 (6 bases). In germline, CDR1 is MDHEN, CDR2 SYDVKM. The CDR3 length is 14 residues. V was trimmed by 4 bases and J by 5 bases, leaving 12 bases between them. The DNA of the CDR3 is TGTGCCAGCAGTTGGACAGAAACTTATCAGCCCCAGCATTTT. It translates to CASSWTETYQPQHF.

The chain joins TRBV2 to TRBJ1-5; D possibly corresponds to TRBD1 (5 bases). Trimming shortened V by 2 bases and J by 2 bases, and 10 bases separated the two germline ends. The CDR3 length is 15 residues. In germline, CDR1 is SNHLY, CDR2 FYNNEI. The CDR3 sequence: CASSEQGLGNQPQHF. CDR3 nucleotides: TGTGCCAGCAGTGAACAGGGTTTAGGCAATCAGCCCCAGCATTTT.

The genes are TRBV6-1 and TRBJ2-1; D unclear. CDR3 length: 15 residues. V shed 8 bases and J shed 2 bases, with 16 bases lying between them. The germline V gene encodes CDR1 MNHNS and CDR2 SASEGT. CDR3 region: CASCGRIEPYNEQFF. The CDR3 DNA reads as TGTGCCAGCTGTGGCAGGATCGAACCCTACAATGAGCAGTTCTTC.

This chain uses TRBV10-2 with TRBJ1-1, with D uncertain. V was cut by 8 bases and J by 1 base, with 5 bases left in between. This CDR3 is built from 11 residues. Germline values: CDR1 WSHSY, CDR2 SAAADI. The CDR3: CASVANTEAFF. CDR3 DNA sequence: TGCGCCAGCGTAGCGAACACTGAAGCTTTCTTT.

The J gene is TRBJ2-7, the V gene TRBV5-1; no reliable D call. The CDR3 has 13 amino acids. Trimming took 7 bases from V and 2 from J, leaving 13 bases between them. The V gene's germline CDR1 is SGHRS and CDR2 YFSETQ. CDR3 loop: CASGPSGPYEQYF. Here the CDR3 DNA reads TGCGCCAGCGGCCCATCGGGTCCCTACGAGCAGTACTTC.

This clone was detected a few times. The chain's CDR3 is CASSPLTGTYEQYF. CDR3 sequence (DNA): TGCGCCAGCAGCCCTCTGACGGGAACCTACGAGCAGTACTTC. This rearrangement joins TRBV5-1 to TRBJ2-7; possible D gene TRBD2, 5 bases. Germline CDR1 and CDR2: SGHRS and YFSETQ. The CDR3 is made up of 14 amino acids. Between the trimmed V and J ends, which lost 4 bases and 2 bases, there was a span of 13 bases.

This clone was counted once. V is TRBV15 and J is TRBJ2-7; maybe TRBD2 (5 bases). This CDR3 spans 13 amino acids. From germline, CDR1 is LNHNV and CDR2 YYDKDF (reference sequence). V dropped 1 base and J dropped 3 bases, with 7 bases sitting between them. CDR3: CATSRAAGYEQYF. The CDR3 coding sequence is TGTGCCACCAGCAGAGCCGCGGGCTACGAGCAGTACTTC.

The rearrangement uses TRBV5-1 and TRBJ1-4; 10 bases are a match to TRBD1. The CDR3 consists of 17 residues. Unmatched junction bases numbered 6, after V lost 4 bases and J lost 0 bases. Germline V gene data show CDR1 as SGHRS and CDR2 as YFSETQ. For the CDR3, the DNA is TGCGCCAGCAGCATCGGACAGGGGGGGTCAACTAATGAAAAACTGTTTTTT. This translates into CASSIGQGGSTNEKLFF. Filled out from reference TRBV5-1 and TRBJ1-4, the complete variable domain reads KAGVTQTPRYLIKTRGQQVTLSCSPISGHRSVSWYQQTPGQGLQFLFEYFSETQRNKGNFPGRFSGRQFSNSRSEMNVSTLELGDSALYLCASSIGQGGSTNEKLFFGSGTQLSVL.

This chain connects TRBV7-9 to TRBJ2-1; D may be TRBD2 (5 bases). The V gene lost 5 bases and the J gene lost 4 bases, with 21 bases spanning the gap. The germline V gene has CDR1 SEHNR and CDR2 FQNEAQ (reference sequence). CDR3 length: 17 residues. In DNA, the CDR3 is TGTGCCAGCAGCCCTCAGACTATCCAAGCTTTTTACAATGAGCAGTTCTTC. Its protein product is CASSPQTIQAFYNEQFF.

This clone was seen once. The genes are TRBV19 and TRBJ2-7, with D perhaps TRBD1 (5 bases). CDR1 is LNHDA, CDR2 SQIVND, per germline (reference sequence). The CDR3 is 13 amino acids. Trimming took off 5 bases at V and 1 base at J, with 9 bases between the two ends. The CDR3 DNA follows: TGTGCCAGTAGTGCGACAGTATCCTACGAGCAGTACTTC. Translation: CASSATVSYEQYF. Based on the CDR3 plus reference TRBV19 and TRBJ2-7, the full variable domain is DGGITQSPKYLFRKEGQNVTLSCEQNLNHDAMYWYRQDPGQGLRLIYYSQIVNDFQKGDIAEGYSVSREKKESFPLTVTSAQKNPTAFYLCASSATVSYEQYFGPGTRLTVT.